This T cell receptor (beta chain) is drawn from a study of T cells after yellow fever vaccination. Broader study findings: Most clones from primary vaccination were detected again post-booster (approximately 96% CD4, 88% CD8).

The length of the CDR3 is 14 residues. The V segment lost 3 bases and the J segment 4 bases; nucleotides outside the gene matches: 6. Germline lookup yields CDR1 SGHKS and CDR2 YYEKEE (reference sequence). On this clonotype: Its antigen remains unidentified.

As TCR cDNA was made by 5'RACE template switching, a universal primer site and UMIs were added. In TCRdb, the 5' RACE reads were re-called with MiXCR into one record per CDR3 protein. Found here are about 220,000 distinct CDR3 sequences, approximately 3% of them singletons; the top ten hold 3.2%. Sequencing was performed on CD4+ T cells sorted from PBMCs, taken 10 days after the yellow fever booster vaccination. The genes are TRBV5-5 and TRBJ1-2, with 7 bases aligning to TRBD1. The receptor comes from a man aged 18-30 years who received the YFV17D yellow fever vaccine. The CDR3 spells CASSSPGGGYGYTF. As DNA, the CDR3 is TGTGCCAGCAGCTCTCCAGGGGGGGGCTATGGCTACACCTTC.